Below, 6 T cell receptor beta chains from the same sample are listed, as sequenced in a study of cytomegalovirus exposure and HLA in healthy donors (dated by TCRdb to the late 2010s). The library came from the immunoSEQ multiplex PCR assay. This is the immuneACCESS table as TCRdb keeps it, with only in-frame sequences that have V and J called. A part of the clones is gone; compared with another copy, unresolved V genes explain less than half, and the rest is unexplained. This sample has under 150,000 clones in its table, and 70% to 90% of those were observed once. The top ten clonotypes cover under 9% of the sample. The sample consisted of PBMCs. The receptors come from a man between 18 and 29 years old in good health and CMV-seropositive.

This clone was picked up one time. The CDR3 loop reads CASSSDRVLVHGELFF. The CDR3 DNA sequence: TGTGCCAGCAGCTCGGACAGGGTTTTGGTACACGGGGAGCTGTTTTTT. J is TRBJ2-2 and V is TRBV7-9; 8 bases map to TRBD1. Germline-derived CDR1 and CDR2 are SEHNR and FQNEAQ (reference sequence). V dropped 4 bases and J dropped 7; count of bases not matched to a gene: 11. The CDR3 extends over 16 amino acids.

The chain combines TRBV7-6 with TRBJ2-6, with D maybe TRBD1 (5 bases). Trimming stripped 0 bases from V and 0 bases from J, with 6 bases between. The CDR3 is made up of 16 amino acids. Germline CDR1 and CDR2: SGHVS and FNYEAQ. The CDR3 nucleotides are TGTGCCAGCAGCTTAGCAGGGGCCTCTGGGGCCAACGTCCTGACTTTC. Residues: CASSLAGASGANVLTF.

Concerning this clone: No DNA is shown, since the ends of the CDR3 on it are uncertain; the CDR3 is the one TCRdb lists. CDR3 residues: CASSFWERDIYNEQFF. V and J are TRBV6-5 and TRBJ2-1; no check of the table's D call, TRBD1, against the DNA was made. Germline assignment: CDR1 MNHEY and CDR2 SVGAGI. The CDR3 length is 16 residues, termini included.

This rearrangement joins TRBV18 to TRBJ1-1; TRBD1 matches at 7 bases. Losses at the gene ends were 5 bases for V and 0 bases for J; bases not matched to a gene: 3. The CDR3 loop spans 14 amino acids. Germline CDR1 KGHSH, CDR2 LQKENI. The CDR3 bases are TGTGCCAGCTCAGGGGACAGCATGAACACTGAAGCTTTCTTT. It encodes CASSGDSMNTEAFF.

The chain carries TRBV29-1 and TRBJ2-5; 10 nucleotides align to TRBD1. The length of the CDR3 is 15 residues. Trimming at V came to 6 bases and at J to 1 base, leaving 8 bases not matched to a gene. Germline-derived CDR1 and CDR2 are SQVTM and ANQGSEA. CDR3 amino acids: CSVEYRTGGQETQYF. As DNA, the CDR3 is TGCAGCGTCGAATATCGGACAGGGGGCCAAGAGACCCAGTACTTC.

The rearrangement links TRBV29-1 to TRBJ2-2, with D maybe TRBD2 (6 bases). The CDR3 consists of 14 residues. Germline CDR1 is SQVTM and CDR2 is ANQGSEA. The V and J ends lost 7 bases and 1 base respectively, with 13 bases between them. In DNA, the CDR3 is TGCAGCGCGCCGGGACTCGGGAACACCGGGGAGCTGTTTTTT. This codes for CSAPGLGNTGELFF.